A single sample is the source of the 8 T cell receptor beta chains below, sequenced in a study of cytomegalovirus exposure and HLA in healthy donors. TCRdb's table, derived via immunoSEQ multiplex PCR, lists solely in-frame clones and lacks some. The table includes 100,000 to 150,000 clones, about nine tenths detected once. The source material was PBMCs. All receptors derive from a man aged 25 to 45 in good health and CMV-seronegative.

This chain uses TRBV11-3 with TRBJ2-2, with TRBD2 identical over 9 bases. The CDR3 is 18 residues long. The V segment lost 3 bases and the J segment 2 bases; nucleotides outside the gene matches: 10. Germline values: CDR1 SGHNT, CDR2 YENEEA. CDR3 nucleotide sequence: TGTGCCAGCAGCTTGAAGTGGGGAGCGGGAGGAAACACCGGGGAGCTGTTTTTT. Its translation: CASSLKWGAGGNTGELFF.

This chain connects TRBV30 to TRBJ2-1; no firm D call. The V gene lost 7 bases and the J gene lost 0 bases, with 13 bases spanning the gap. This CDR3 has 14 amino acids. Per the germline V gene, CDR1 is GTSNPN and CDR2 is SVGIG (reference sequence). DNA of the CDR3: TGTGCCTTGGAGTTCCAAAGCTCCTACAATGAGCAGTTCTTC. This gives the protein CALEFQSSYNEQFF.

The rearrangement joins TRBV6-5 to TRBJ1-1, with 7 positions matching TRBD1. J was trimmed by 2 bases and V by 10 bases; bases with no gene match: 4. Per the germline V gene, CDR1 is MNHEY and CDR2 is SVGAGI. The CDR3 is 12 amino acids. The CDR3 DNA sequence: TGTGCCACGGGACAGCTAAACACTGAAGCTTTCTTT. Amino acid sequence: CATGQLNTEAFF.

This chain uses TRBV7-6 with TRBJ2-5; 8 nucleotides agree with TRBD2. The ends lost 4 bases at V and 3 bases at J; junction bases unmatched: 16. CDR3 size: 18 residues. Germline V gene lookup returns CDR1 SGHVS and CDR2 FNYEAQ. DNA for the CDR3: TGTGCCAGCAGCTCCCCCCTTACTAGCGGAGGGGGGAAAGAGACCCAGTACTTC. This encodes CASSSPLTSGGGKETQYF.

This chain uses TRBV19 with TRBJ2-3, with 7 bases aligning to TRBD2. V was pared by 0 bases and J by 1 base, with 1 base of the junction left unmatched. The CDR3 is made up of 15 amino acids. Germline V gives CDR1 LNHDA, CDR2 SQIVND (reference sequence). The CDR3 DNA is TGTGCCAGTAGTATAGAGGGACTACGCACAGATACGCAGTATTTT. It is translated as CASSIEGLRTDTQYF.

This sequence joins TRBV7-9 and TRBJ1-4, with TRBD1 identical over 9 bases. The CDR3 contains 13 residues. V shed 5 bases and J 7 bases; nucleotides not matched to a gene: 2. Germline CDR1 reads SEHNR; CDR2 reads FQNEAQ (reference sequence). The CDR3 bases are TGTGCCAGCAGCGGGACAGGGAGTGAAAAACTGTTTTTT. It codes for CASSGTGSEKLFF.

DNA of the CDR3: TGCGCCAGCAGCTGGCCAGCGGGAGTTTCATCAAATGAGCAGTTCTTC. It codes for CASSWPAGVSSNEQFF. The chain links TRBV5-1 to TRBJ2-1, with TRBD2 matching over 8 bases. Germline V lookup: CDR1 SGHRS, CDR2 YFSETQ. The CDR3 contains 16 residues. The V gene end was trimmed by 3 bases and the J gene end by 7 bases; junction bases not matched to a gene: 12.

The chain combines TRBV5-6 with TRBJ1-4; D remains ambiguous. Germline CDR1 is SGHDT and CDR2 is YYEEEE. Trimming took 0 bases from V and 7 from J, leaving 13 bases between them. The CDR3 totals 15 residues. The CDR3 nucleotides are TGTGCCAGCAGCTTGGCCGGGATTTCGGGTGAAAAACTGTTTTTT. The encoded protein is CASSLAGISGEKLFF.